This T cell receptor beta chain was found in a study of T-cell memory formation after mild COVID-19. Study as a whole: Largely donor-specific TCR clusters were found.

TCRdb re-called the 5' RACE reads with MiXCR, one entry per CDR3 protein. This repertoire shows under 200,000 distinct CDR3 sequences, 9.5% to 13% found once; its top ten account for more than 3.5%. Study findings and constraints: Mainly in CM and EM were contracting CD4+ clones; CD8+ were in EMRA.

This clonotype was seen a handful of times. The antigen is not known. This clonotype originated in a man in his late teens or twenties who had mild COVID-19 (a few samples of this study predate the infection). Cell type and time point are not known. What was sequenced was PBMCs or a T cell subset sorted from them (not recorded which).

The CDR3: CASSLQDRYGNEQFF. In nucleotides, the CDR3 is TGTGCCAGTAGTCTCCAGGACAGGTATGGCAATGAGCAGTTCTTC. The V call is TRBV19, the J call TRBJ2-1, with 7 bases that match TRBD1. Germline-derived CDR1 and CDR2 are LNHDA and SQIVND (reference sequence). Unmatched junction bases numbered 10, after V lost 5 bases and J lost 6 bases. The CDR3 length is 15 residues.